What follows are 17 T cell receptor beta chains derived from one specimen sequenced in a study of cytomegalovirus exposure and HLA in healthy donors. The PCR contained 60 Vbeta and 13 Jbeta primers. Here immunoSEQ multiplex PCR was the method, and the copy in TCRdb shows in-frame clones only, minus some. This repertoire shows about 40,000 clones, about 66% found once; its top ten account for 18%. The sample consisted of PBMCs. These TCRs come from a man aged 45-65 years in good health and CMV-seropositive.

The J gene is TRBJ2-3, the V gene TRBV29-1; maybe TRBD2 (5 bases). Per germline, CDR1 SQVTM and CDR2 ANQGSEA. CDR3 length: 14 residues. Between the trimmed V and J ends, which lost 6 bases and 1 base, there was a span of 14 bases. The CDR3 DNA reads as TGCAGCGTGGACTCCTCTACCCGCACAGATACGCAGTATTTT. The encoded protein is CSVDSSTRTDTQYF.

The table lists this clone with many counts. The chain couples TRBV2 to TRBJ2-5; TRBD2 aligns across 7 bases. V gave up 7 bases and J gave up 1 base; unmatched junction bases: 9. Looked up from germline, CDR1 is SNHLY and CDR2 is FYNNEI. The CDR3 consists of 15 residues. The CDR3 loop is CASTSRGGGQETQYF. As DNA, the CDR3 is TGTGCCAGCACAAGCCGGGGCGGGGGCCAAGAGACCCAGTACTTC.

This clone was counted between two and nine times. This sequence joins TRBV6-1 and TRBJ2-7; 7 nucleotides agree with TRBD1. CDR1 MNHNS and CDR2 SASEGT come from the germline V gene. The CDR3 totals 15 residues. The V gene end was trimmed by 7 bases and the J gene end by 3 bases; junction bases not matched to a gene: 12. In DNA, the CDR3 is TGTGCCAGCATGCCCAGAGACAGGGACAACTACGAGCAGTACTTC. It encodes CASMPRDRDNYEQYF.

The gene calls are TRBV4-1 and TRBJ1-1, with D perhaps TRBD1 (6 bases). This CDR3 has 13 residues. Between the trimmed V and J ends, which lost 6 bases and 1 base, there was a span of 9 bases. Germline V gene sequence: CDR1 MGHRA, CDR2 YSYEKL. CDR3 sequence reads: CASRRQENTEAFF. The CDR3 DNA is TGCGCCAGCAGACGACAGGAGAACACTGAAGCTTTCTTT.

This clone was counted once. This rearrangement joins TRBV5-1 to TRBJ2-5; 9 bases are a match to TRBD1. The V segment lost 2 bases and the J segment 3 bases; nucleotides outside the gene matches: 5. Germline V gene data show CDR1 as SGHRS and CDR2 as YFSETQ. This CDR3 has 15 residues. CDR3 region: CASSFLQGAEETQYF. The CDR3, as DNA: TGCGCCAGCAGCTTCCTACAGGGGGCTGAAGAGACCCAGTACTTC.

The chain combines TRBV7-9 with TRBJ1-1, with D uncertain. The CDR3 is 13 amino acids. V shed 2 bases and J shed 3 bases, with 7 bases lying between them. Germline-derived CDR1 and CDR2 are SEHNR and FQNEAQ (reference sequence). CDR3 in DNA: TGTGCCAGCAGCTTAACTCATGACACTGAAGCTTTCTTT. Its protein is CASSLTHDTEAFF.

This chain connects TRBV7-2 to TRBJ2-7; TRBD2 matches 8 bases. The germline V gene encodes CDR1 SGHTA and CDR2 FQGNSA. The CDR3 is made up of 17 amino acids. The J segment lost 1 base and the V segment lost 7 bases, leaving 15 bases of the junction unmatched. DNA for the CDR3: TGTGCCAGCAACCCAATGGGCGGGGGGCTGACATCCTACGAGCAGTACTTC. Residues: CASNPMGGGLTSYEQYF.

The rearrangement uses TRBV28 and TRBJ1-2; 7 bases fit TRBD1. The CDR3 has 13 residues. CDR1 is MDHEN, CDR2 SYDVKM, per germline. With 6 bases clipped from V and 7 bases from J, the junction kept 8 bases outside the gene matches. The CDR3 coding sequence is TGTGCCAGCAGCGTACAGGGGAGAGGTGGCTACACCTTC. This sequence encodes CASSVQGRGGYTF.

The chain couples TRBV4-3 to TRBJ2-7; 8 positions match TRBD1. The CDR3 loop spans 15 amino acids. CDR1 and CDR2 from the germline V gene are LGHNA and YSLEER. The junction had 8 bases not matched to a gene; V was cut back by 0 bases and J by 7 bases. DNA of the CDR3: TGCGCCAGCAGCCAAGATCTAGGGACAGGCTGGGAGCAGTACTTC. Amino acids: CASSQDLGTGWEQYF.

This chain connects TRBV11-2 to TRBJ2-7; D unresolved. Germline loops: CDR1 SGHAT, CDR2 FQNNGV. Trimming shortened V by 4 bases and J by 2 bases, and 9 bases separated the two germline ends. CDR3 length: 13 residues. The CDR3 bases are TGTGCCAGCAGCTCCCAGAACACCTACGAGCAGTACTTC. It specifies CASSSQNTYEQYF.

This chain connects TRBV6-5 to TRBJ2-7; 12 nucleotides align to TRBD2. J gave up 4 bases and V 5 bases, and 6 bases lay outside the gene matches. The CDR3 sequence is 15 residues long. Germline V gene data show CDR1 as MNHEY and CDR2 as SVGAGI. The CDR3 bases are TGTGCCAGCAGTGTGCTAGCGGGGGGGCCTTACGAGCAGTACTTC. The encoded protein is CASSVLAGGPYEQYF.

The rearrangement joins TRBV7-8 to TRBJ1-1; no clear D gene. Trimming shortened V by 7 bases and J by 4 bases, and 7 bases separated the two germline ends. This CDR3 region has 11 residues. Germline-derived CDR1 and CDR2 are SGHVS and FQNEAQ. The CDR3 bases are TGTGCCAGCACCCAGGCCACTGAAGCTTTCTTT. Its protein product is CASTQATEAFF. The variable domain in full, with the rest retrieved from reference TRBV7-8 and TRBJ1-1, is GAGVSQSPRYKVAKRGQDVALRCDPISGHVSLFWYQQALGQGPEFLTYFQNEAQLDKSGLPSDRFFAERPEGSVSTLKIQRTQQEDSAVYLCASTQATEAFFGQGTRLTVV.

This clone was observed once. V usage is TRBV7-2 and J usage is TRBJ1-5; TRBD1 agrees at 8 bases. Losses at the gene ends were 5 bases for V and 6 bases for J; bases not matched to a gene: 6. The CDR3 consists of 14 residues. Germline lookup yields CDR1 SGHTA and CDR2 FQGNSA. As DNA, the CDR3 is TGTGCCAGCAGCCCCGGACAGGGTGTTCAGCCCCAGCATTTT. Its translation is CASSPGQGVQPQHF. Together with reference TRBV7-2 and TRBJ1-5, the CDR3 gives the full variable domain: GAGVSQSPSNKVTEKGKDVELRCDPISGHTALYWYRQSLGQGLEFLIYFQGNSAPDKSGLPSDRFSAERTGGSVSTLTIQRTQQEDSAVYLCASSPGQGVQPQHFGDGTRLSIL.

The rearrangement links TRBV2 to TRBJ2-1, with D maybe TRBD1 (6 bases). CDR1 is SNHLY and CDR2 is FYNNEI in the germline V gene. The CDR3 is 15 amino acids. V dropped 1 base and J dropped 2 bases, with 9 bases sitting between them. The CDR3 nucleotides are TGTGCCAGCAGTGAAGACGGGGACACCTACAATGAGCAGTTCTTC. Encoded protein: CASSEDGDTYNEQFF.

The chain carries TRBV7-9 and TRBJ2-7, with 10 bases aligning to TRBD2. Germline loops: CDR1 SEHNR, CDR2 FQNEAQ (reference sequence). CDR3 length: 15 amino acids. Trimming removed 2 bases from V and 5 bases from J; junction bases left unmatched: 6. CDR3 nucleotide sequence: TGTGCCAGCAGCTTACCGGGACTAGCGACGAACGAGCAGTACTTC. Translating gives CASSLPGLATNEQYF.

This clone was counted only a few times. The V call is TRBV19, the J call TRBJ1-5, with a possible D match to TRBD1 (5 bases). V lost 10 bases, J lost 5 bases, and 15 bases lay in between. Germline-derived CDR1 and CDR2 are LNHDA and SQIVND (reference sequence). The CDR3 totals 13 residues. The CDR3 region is CATRGRADQPQHF. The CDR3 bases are TGTGCCACCCGCGGCAGGGCCGATCAGCCCCAGCATTTT.

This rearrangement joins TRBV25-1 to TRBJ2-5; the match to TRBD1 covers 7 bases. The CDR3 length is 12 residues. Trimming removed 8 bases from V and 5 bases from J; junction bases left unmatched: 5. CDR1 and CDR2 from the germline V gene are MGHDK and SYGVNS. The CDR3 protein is CASVTGEETQYF. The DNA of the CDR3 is TGTGCCAGCGTAACAGGGGAGGAGACCCAGTACTTC.